These T cell receptor beta chains were read from a single sample in a study of shared clonotypes between healthy human individuals. Here immunoSEQ multiplex PCR was the method, and the copy in TCRdb shows in-frame clones only, minus some. The sample has a few hundred thousand clones, 50% to 80% seen once; the top ten hold 11%. Input material: memory CD4+ T cells sorted from blood. The receptors were gathered from a man aged 30-40 years in good health. Both conserved end residues are part of each CDR3. The D gene is left open where the match is weak. Clone size, where shown, is once, few, many, or a class for clones that have expanded.

v_call,clone_size,d_call,j_call,cdr3_nt,cdr3_aa
TRBV28,-,TRBD2,TRBJ2-7,TGTGCCAGCAGTCTACAGCGGGAGTCTCAGTACTTC,CASSLQRESQYF
TRBV5-6,once,TRBD2,TRBJ2-5,TGTGCCAGCAGCTTGGGACTAGCGGGAGGTCGGGAGACCCAGTACTTC,CASSLGLAGGRETQYF
TRBV29-1,-,-,TRBJ2-6,TGCAGCGTTCATACAGGGCCTGGGGCCAACGTCCTGACTTTC,CSVHTGPGANVLTF
TRBV27,-,TRBD1,TRBJ2-7,TGTGCCAGCAGCCACCATACCCTACAGGGGGCCGAGCAGTACTTC,CASSHHTLQGAEQYF
TRBV7-3,-,-,TRBJ1-2,TGTGCCAGCAGCCCCGCCGGGCAGTTGTCGGGCTACACCTTC,CASSPAGQLSGYTF
TRBV10-3,-,-,TRBJ2-3,TGTGCCATCAGTGAGACGGGTGTTGGGGATACGCAGTATTTT,CAISETGVGDTQYF
TRBV9,-,-,TRBJ1-5,TGTGCCAGCAGAGGGATGATTGGAGGCTATAGCAATCAGCCCCAGCATTTT,CASRGMIGGYSNQPQHF
TRBV19,few,-,TRBJ2-6,TGTGCCAGTAGTTTTGGGGGGAGGTCTGGGGCCAACGTCCTGACTTTC,CASSFGGRSGANVLTF
TRBV19,few,-,TRBJ1-1,TGTGCCAGTAGTACGTCTAACCCGGGATTTGAAGCTTTCTTT,CASSTSNPGFEAFF
TRBV6-6,-,TRBD1,TRBJ2-3,TGTGCCAGCGGACAGGGGTTTACAGATACGCAGTATTTT,CASGQGFTDTQYF
TRBV7-2,-,TRBD1,TRBJ1-2,TGTGCCAGCAGCTTAGGACAGGGGGCGCGTGGCTACACCTTC,CASSLGQGARGYTF